Listed here are 29 T cell receptor beta chains from one sample, sequenced in a study of blood T cell repertoires in COVID-19. Profiling relied on immunoSEQ multiplex PCR, and the TCRdb table lists in-frame clones only, not all of them. The sample has about 350,000 clones; more than 75% are singletons. Material for sequencing was PBMCs or T cells enriched from blood (not recorded which). These receptors originate from a woman in her twenties or thirties who had recovered from COVID-19.

The V gene is TRBV27, the J gene TRBJ2-5; 7 nucleotides align to TRBD2. Looked up from germline, CDR1 is MNHEY and CDR2 is SMNVEV (reference sequence). This CDR3 is 13 amino acids long. After removal of 6 bases from V and 5 bases from J, the junction contained 6 bases not matched to a gene. The CDR3 DNA reads TGTGCCAGCAGGCGACTAGCTTGGGAGACCCAGTACTTC. Its translation is CASRRLAWETQYF.

V and J are TRBV4-3 and TRBJ2-4, with a tentative D call TRBD1 (6 bases). With 0 bases removed from V and 6 bases from J, the gap between germline ends came to 12 bases. The V gene's germline CDR1 is LGHNA and CDR2 YSLEER. This CDR3 spans 15 amino acids. CDR3: CASSQDRSRGNIQYF. Written as DNA, the CDR3 is TGCGCCAGCAGCCAAGATCGTAGCAGGGGAAACATTCAGTACTTC.

The chain uses TRBV28 and TRBJ1-1, with a weak D call TRBD1 (6 bases). CDR3 length equals 14 residues. Germline-derived CDR1 and CDR2 are MDHEN and SYDVKM. V shed 4 bases and J shed 0 bases, with 9 bases lying between them. CDR3 in DNA: TGTGCCAGCAGTTCAGACAGGCTGAACACTGAAGCTTTCTTT. Translation gives CASSSDRLNTEAFF.

The chain links TRBV19 to TRBJ1-4, with 7 bases identical to TRBD1. From germline, CDR1 is LNHDA and CDR2 SQIVND (reference sequence). V shed 6 bases and J 6 bases; nucleotides not matched to a gene: 4. This CDR3 is built from 13 residues. DNA of the CDR3: TGTGCCAGTAGACAGGGGCCAGATGAAAAACTGTTTTTT. Protein: CASRQGPDEKLFF.

This clone was detected only once. The chain combines TRBV3-1 (or the pseudogene TRBV3-2) with TRBJ2-3; D remains ambiguous. The CDR3 is 15 residues long. Germline loops: CDR1 LGHDT, CDR2 YNNKEL (reference sequence). V was trimmed by 0 bases and J by 2 bases, leaving 9 bases between them. CDR3 in DNA: TGTGCCAGCAGCCAAGATGGGCAGGCCACAGATACGCAGTATTTT. Protein: CASSQDGQATDTQYF.

CDR3 nucleotide sequence: TGCGCCAGCAGCCAAAGTTGGGAGATATACTCTGGAAACACCATATATTTT. It specifies CASSQSWEIYSGNTIYF. The chain has TRBV4-1 and TRBJ1-3; D gene unclear. CDR3 length: 17 amino acids. Trimming removed 2 bases from V and 0 bases from J, with 14 bases in between. Germline V gives CDR1 MGHRA, CDR2 YSYEKL.

This chain uses TRBV7-9 with TRBJ2-3; 8 positions match TRBD2. The germline V gene has CDR1 SEHNR and CDR2 FQNEAQ (reference sequence). V shed 5 bases and J 6 bases; nucleotides not matched to a gene: 7. This CDR3 has 14 amino acids. Here the CDR3 reads CASSRGGSKDTQYF. The CDR3 DNA reads as TGTGCCAGCAGCCGCGGGGGGAGCAAGGATACGCAGTATTTT.

The V call is TRBV7-9, the J call TRBJ1-6, with a possible D match to TRBD1 (6 bases). The germline V and J ends were trimmed by 1 base and 8 bases, with 9 bases remaining between them. This CDR3 spans 14 amino acids. Germline loops: CDR1 SEHNR, CDR2 FQNEAQ (reference sequence). In nucleotides, the CDR3 is TGTGCCAGCAGCTTAGGACAGGAGTATTCACCCCTCCACTTT. Protein sequence: CASSLGQEYSPLHF.

The rearrangement links TRBV6-5 to TRBJ2-5; 11 bases are shared with TRBD1. The CDR3 consists of 15 residues. After removal of 6 bases from V and 3 bases from J, the junction contained 6 bases not matched to a gene. Germline CDR1 reads MNHEY; CDR2 reads SVGAGI. For the CDR3, the DNA is TGTGCCAGCAGCCGAGGGACAGGGGGAAAAGAGACCCAGTACTTC. This encodes CASSRGTGGKETQYF.

The chain recombines TRBV2 with TRBJ1-1, with 7 nucleotides matching TRBD1. The CDR3 totals 17 residues. The trim removed 6 bases at V and 1 base at J, leaving 14 bases unmatched. Germline values: CDR1 SNHLY, CDR2 FYNNEI. In DNA, the CDR3 is TGTGCCAGCAGAGACCGGACAGGTGTGGGGAAGAACACTGAAGCTTTCTTT. Translated, it gives CASRDRTGVGKNTEAFF. Looking up the rest from reference TRBV2 and TRBJ1-1 gives the full variable domain: EPEVTQTPSHQVTQMGQEVILRCVPISNHLYFYWYRQILGQKVEFLVSFYNNEISEKSEIFDDQFSVERPDGSNFTLKIRSTKLEDSAMYFCASRDRTGVGKNTEAFFGQGTRLTVV.

The J gene is TRBJ2-7, the V gene TRBV6-1; TRBD1 matches at 7 bases. CDR3 length equals 15 residues. The ends lost 0 bases at V and 1 base at J; junction bases unmatched: 3. CDR1 MNHNS and CDR2 SASEGT come from the germline V gene. The CDR3 sequence: CASSEAGTASYEQYF. In nucleotides, the CDR3 is TGTGCCAGCAGTGAAGCCGGGACAGCATCCTACGAGCAGTACTTC.

This clone was observed a handful of times. J is TRBJ2-2 and V is TRBV29-1; 8 bases line up with TRBD1. J was trimmed by 4 bases and V by 6 bases; bases with no gene match: 4. Germline CDR1 is SQVTM and CDR2 is ANQGSEA. There are 13 residues in the CDR3. The CDR3 DNA sequence: TGCAGCGTGAGGACAGGGAGCACCGGGGAGCTGTTTTTT. Translated: CSVRTGSTGELFF.

This chain links TRBV7-2 with TRBJ2-3; TRBD1 might be the D (6 bases). V was trimmed by 5 bases and J by 3 bases, leaving 9 bases between them. From germline, CDR1 is SGHTA and CDR2 FQGNSA. The CDR3 extends over 13 amino acids. DNA of the CDR3: TGTGCCAGCAGCCCCAGGGGAACAGATACGCAGTATTTT. Amino acids: CASSPRGTDTQYF.

In its sample, this clone was seen a few times. V usage is TRBV5-5 and J usage is TRBJ1-1, with D possibly matching TRBD1 (6 bases). The CDR3 contains 12 residues. V was shortened by 3 bases and J by 4 bases, with 7 bases between the two germline ends. Germline V gene sequence: CDR1 SGHKS, CDR2 YYEKEE (reference sequence). The CDR3 region has the DNA TGTGCCAGCAGCTCAGGGGTCACTGAAGCTTTCTTT. Translated: CASSSGVTEAFF. The full variable domain, with the rest looked up from reference TRBV5-5 and TRBJ1-1, is DAGVTQSPTHLIKTRGQQVTLRCSPISGHKSVSWYQQVLGQGPQFIFQYYEKEERGRGNFPDRFSARQFPNYSSELNVNALLLGDSALYLCASSSGVTEAFFGQGTRLTVV.

J is TRBJ1-5 and V is TRBV19; D gene ambiguous. This CDR3 is 13 amino acids long. Per the germline V gene, CDR1 is LNHDA and CDR2 is SQIVND (reference sequence). The V end lost 5 bases, the J end lost 7 bases, and 12 bases lay between the germline ends. The CDR3 DNA reads TGTGCCAGTAGTCCCCATACGGGACAGCCCCAGCATTTT. Translated: CASSPHTGQPQHF.

The chain employs TRBV6-5 and TRBJ2-7; maybe TRBD1 (6 bases). The V and J ends lost 6 bases and 5 bases respectively, with 11 bases between them. Per germline, CDR1 MNHEY and CDR2 SVGAGI. The CDR3 runs 12 residues. The CDR3 DNA sequence: TGTGCCAGCAGGATGGGGGCGGACGAGCAGTACTTC. This codes for CASRMGADEQYF.

The chain joins TRBV3-1 (or the pseudogene TRBV3-2) to TRBJ1-4; D is perhaps TRBD1 (5 bases). V lost 3 bases and J lost 5, with 10 bases in between. Germline V gene sequence: CDR1 LGHDT, CDR2 YNNKEL (reference sequence). There are 14 residues in the CDR3. CDR3 nucleotide sequence: TGTGCCAGCAGCCATCAGGGATGGAATGAAAAACTGTTTTTT. Translated: CASSHQGWNEKLFF.

J is TRBJ1-6 and V is TRBV6-6, with 10 bases identical to TRBD1. Germline-derived CDR1 and CDR2 are MNHNY and SVGAGI (reference sequence). Losses at the gene ends were 0 bases for V and 8 bases for J; bases not matched to a gene: 1. The CDR3 loop spans 15 amino acids. The DNA of the CDR3 is TGTGCCAGCAGTTACTCTGGACAGGGGGATTCACCCCTCCACTTT. This gives the protein CASSYSGQGDSPLHF.

The chain combines TRBV4-1 with TRBJ2-5; tentatively, D is TRBD1 (6 bases). The germline V gene has CDR1 MGHRA and CDR2 YSYEKL. This CDR3 contains 15 residues. V lost 1 base to trimming and J lost 1 base, with 10 bases between them. The CDR3 sequence is CASSQVWGPQETQYF. The DNA of the CDR3 is TGCGCCAGCAGCCAAGTATGGGGGCCCCAAGAGACCCAGTACTTC.

The chain carries TRBV5-5 and TRBJ2-5, with D possibly TRBD2 on 5 matching bases. The germline V and J ends were trimmed by 1 base and 3 bases, with 7 bases remaining between them. The CDR3 sequence is 13 residues long. Germline V lookup: CDR1 SGHKS, CDR2 YYEKEE (reference sequence). The CDR3 spells CASSLWGEETQYF. In DNA, the CDR3 is TGTGCCAGCAGCTTGTGGGGAGAAGAGACCCAGTACTTC. Full variable domain (rest looked up from reference TRBV5-5 and TRBJ2-5): DAGVTQSPTHLIKTRGQQVTLRCSPISGHKSVSWYQQVLGQGPQFIFQYYEKEERGRGNFPDRFSARQFPNYSSELNVNALLLGDSALYLCASSLWGEETQYFGPGTRLLVL.

The chain couples TRBV27 to TRBJ2-1; D unresolved. This CDR3 is 11 amino acids long. CDR1 MNHEY and CDR2 SMNVEV come from the germline V gene (reference sequence). V shed 4 bases and J shed 7 bases, with 5 bases lying between them. The CDR3 nucleotides read TGTGCCAGCAGTTCCCCGAATGAGCAGTTCTTC. Amino acid sequence: CASSSPNEQFF.

The genes are TRBV5-1 and TRBJ2-3; 7 positions agree with TRBD1. CDR1 is SGHRS, CDR2 YFSETQ, per germline. This CDR3 spans 14 amino acids. V shed 4 bases and J 1 base; nucleotides not matched to a gene: 3. As DNA, the CDR3 is TGCGCCAGCAGCCTGAGGGGGCGCACAGATACGCAGTATTTT. Amino acid sequence: CASSLRGRTDTQYF.

The rearrangement links TRBV29-1 to TRBJ2-5; D is perhaps TRBD2 (6 bases). Trimming cost V 6 bases and J 4 bases, with 9 bases left between them. In germline, CDR1 is SQVTM, CDR2 ANQGSEA. The CDR3 length is 11 residues. CDR3 in amino acids: CSVGGRETQYF. CDR3 bases: TGCAGCGTCGGGGGACGAGAGACCCAGTACTTC.

This sequence joins TRBV6-1 and TRBJ2-1; weak D call: TRBD2 (5 bases). Between the trimmed V and J ends, which lost 2 bases and 4 bases, there was a span of 9 bases. This CDR3 has 14 amino acids. The germline V gene has CDR1 MNHNS and CDR2 SASEGT. The CDR3 protein is CASSEQTTYNEQFF. The CDR3 DNA reads as TGTGCCAGCAGTGAACAGACTACTTACAATGAGCAGTTCTTC.

The rearrangement joins TRBV19 to TRBJ2-5, with D maybe TRBD1 (6 bases). CDR1 is LNHDA, CDR2 SQIVND, per germline (reference sequence). CDR3 length: 15 amino acids. Trimming took 4 bases from V and 4 from J, leaving 16 bases between them. CDR3 DNA: TGTGCCAGTAGTAAGGGGTCGACAGGCTTAGAGACCCAGTACTTC. This encodes CASSKGSTGLETQYF.

V gene TRBV19 combines with J gene TRBJ2-3; perhaps TRBD2 as D (7 bases). Trimming removed 5 bases from V and 1 base from J, with 19 bases in between. The length of the CDR3 is 17 residues. Germline loops: CDR1 LNHDA, CDR2 SQIVND (reference sequence). CDR3 DNA: TGTGCCAGTAGTGTCCGGGGGGCGGGGGCCCGCACAGATACGCAGTATTTT. Its translation is CASSVRGAGARTDTQYF.

The rearrangement links TRBV7-9 to TRBJ1-4, with 9 bases aligning to TRBD1. This CDR3 has 15 amino acids. Germline CDR1 and CDR2: SEHNR and FQNEAQ (reference sequence). V dropped 5 bases and J dropped 7; count of bases not matched to a gene: 8. The CDR3 DNA is TGTGCCAGCAGCCCACAGGGGACAGGGCTTGAAAAACTGTTTTTT. Its translation: CASSPQGTGLEKLFF.

The chain carries TRBV5-1 and TRBJ1-2, with D possibly being TRBD1 (6 bases). CDR1 and CDR2 (germline): SGHRS, YFSETQ. This CDR3 is 13 amino acids long. Trimming removed 6 bases from V and 8 bases from J, with 17 bases in between. Written as DNA, the CDR3 is TGCGCCAGCACGGACTCTCGTGGGGGCGGCTACACCTTC. Its translation is CASTDSRGGGYTF.

The chain recombines TRBV27 with TRBJ2-7; 10 positions agree with TRBD1. CDR3 length equals 15 residues. J lost 3 bases, V lost 6 bases, and 8 bases had no gene match. Germline V CDR1 and CDR2: MNHEY, SMNVEV (reference sequence). CDR3: CASRDLGQGSYEQYF. The CDR3 nucleotides are TGTGCCAGCAGGGACCTGGGACAGGGGAGCTACGAGCAGTACTTC.